This TCR beta chain originates from a study of cytomegalovirus exposure and HLA in healthy donors. Study-wide points: Within a later analysis, the majority of CMV-associated TCR beta chains appeared HLA-restricted. According to an earlier analysis, most TCR beta V segments yielded productive rearrangements about 87% or about 30% of the time. Clonal expansion, a later analysis showed, was greater in HLA-associated TCR beta chains than in equally common others.

A word on this clone: Its matching antigen is unknown.

13 Jbeta primers and 60 Vbeta primers were used for the PCR. Authors' methods: Per a later analysis, the number of unique TCR beta chains was approximately 80 million, of which 9 million to 14 million were shared. Produced via immunoSEQ multiplex PCR; TCRdb's table is partial and in-frame only. That table supplies the V and J calls and clone size; D and trimming were determined from the DNA. The sample includes around 130,000 clones, roughly 66% of them seen just once. CDR3 size: 18 residues. CDR1 and CDR2 (germline): SGHNT, YYREEE (reference sequence). V was pared by 4 bases and J by 2 bases, with 17 bases of the junction left unmatched.

Specimen: PBMCs. The clonotype comes from a young man in good health and CMV-seronegative. The V gene is TRBV5-4, the J gene TRBJ2-7; 8 bases agree with TRBD2. The CDR3 DNA sequence: TGTGCCAGCAGCCTGGGGGCTAGCGGGTACCTCAACCCCTACGAGCAGTACTTC. This sequence encodes CASSLGASGYLNPYEQYF.